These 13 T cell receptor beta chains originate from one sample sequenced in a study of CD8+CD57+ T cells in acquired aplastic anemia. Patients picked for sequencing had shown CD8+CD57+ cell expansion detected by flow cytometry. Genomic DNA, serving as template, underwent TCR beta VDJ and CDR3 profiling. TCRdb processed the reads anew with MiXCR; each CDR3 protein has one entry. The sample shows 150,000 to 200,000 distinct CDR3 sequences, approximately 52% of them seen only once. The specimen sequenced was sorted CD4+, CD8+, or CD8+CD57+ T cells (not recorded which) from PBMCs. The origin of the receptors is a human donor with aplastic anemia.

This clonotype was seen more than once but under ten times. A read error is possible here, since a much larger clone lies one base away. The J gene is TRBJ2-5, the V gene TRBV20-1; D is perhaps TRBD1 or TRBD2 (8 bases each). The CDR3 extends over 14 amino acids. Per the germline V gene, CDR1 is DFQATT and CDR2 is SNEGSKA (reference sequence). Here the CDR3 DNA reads TGCAGTGCTACGGGGGGGCAGGGGGCTCAGACCCAGTGCTTC. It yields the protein CSATGGQGAQTQCF.

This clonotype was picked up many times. CDR3 residues: CANLIQGVDTIYF. CDR3 sequence (DNA): TGTGCCAACCTGATTCAGGGGGTAGACACCATATATTTT. The chain carries TRBV6-1 and TRBJ1-3; 7 bases match TRBD1. V lost 10 bases to trimming and J lost 8 bases; unmatched junction nucleotides: 11. The CDR3 contains 13 residues. Per germline, CDR1 MNHNS and CDR2 SASEGT.

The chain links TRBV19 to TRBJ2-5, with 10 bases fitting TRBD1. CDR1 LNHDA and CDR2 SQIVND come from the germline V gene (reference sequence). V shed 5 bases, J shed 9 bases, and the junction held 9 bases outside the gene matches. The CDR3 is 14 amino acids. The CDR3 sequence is CASSATGTGDSQYF. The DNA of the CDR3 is TGTGCCAGTAGTGCCACCGGGACAGGGGACTCCCAGTACTTC.

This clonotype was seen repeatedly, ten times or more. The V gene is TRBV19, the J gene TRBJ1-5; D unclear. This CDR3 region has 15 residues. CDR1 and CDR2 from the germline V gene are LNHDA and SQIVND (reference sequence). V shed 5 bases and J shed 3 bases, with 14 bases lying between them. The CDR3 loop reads CASSSVTGNNQPQHF. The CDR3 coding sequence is TGTGCCAGTAGTTCAGTAACGGGGAACAATCAGCCCCAGCATTTT.

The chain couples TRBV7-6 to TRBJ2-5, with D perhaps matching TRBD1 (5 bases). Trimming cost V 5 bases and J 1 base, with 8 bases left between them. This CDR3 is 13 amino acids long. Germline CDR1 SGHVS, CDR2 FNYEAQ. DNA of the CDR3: TGTGCCAGCAGCCCCAGGGTCCAAGAGACCCAGTACTTC. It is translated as CASSPRVQETQYF.

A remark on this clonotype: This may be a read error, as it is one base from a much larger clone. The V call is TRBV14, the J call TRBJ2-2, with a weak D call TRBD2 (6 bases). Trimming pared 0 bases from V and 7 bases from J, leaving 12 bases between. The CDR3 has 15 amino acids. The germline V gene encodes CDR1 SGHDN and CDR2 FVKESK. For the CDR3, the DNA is TGTGCCAGCAGCCAAGAGGCTGGGAGGCACGGGGAGCTGTTTTTT. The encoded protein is CASSQEAGRHGELFF.

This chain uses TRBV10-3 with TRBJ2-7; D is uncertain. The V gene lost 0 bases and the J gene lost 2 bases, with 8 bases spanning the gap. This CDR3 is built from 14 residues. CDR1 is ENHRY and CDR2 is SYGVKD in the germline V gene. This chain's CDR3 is CAISESKATYEQYF. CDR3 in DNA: TGTGCCATCAGTGAGTCGAAAGCTACCTACGAGCAGTACTTC.

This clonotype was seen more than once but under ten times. The CDR3 DNA reads as TGTGCCAGCAGCGCGGAGGGACAGGGTTTCTCTGAAGCTTTCTTT. It encodes CASSAEGQGFSEAFF. V usage is TRBV5-8 and J usage is TRBJ1-1; 9 bases line up with TRBD1. This CDR3 has 15 residues. Germline V gene lookup returns CDR1 SGHTS and CDR2 YDEGEE. With V trimmed by 4 bases and J by 6 bases, 10 bases remained unmatched.

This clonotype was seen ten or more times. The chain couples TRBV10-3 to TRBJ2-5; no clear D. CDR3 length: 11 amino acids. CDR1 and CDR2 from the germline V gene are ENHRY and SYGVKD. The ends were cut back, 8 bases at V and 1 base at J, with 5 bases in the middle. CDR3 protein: CAIASQETQYF. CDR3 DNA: TGTGCCATCGCTTCCCAAGAGACCCAGTACTTC.

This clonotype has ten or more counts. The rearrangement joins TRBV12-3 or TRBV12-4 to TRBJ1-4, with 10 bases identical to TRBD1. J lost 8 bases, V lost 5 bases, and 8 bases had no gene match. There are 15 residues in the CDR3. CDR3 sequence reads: CASSPRDRGEEKLFF. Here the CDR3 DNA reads TGTGCCAGCAGTCCCCGGGACAGGGGAGAAGAAAAACTGTTTTTT.

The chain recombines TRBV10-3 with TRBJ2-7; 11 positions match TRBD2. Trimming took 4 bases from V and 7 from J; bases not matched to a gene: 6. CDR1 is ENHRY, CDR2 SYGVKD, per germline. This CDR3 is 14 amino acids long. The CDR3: CAISATSGSGEQYF. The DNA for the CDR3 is TGTGCCATCAGTGCTACTAGCGGGAGTGGGGAGCAGTACTTC.

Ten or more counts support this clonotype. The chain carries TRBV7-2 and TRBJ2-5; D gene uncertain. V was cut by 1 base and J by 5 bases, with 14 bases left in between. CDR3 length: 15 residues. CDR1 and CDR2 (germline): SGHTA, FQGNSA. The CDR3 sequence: CASSLDTHRRETQYF. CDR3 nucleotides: TGTGCCAGCAGCTTAGATACTCATAGACGTGAGACCCAGTACTTC.

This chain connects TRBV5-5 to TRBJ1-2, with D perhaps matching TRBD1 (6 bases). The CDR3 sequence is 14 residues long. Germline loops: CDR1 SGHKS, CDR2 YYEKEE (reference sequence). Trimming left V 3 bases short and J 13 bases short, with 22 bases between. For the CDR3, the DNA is TGTGCCAGCAGCTGGTCGGGTCCCGGGACACTTTCCACCTTC. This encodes CASSWSGPGTLSTF.